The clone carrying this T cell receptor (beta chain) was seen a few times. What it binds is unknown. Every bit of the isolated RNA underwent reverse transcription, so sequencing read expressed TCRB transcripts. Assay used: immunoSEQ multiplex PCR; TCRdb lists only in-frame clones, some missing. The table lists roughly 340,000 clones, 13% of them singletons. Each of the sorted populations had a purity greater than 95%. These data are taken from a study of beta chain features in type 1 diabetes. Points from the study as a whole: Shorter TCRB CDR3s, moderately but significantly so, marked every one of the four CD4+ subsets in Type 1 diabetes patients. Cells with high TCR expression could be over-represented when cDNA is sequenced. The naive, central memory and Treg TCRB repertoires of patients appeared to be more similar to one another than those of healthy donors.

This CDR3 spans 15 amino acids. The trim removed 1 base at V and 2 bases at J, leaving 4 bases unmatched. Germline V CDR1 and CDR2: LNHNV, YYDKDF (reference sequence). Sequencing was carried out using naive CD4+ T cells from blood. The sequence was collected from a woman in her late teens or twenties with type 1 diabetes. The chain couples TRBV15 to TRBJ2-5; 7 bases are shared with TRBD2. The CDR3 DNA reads TGTGCCACCAGCAGAGTCCCGGGACTACAAGAGACCCAGTACTTC. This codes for CATSRVPGLQETQYF.